This T cell receptor beta chain was recorded in a study of type 1 regulatory T cells. About the study: This in vitro CD4 product, T-allo10, is enriched for Tr1 cells and alloantigen-specific.

With 3 bases removed from V and 2 bases from J, the gap between germline ends came to 3 bases. Per the germline V gene, CDR1 is WSHSY and CDR2 is SAAADI. The CDR3 extends over 12 amino acids. TCRdb itself ran the reads through MiXCR, one entry per CDR3 protein. The sample gives 80,000 to 100,000 distinct CDR3 sequences, about 28% of which show up once; approximately 2.2% is in the top ten. This clonotype was counted only a few times. The specimen sequenced was CD4+ T cells, either the whole sample or a sorted fraction (not recorded which). The chain carries TRBV10-2 and TRBJ2-3; no definite D call. This clonotype originated in a human donor in good health. CDR3 residues: CASSDPTDTQYF. DNA of the CDR3: TGCGCCAGCAGTGACCCCACAGATACGCAGTATTTT.